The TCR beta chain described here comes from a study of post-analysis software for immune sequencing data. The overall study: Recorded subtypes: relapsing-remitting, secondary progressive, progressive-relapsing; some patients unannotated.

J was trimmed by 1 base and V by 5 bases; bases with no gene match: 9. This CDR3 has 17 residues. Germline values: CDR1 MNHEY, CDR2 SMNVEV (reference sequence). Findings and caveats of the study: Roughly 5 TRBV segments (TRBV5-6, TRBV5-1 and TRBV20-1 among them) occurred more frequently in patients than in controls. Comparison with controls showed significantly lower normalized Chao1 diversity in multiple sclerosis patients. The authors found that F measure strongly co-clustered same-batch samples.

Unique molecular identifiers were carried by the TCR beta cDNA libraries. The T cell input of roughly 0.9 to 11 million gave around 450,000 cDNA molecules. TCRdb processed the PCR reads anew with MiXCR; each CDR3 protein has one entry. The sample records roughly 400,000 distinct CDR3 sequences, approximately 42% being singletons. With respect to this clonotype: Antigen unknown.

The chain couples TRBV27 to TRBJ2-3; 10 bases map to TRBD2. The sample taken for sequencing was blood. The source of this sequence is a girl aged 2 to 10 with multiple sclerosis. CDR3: CASSRYGTSDRTDTQYF. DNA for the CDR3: TGTGCCAGCAGTCGATATGGGACTAGCGACCGCACAGATACGCAGTATTTT.